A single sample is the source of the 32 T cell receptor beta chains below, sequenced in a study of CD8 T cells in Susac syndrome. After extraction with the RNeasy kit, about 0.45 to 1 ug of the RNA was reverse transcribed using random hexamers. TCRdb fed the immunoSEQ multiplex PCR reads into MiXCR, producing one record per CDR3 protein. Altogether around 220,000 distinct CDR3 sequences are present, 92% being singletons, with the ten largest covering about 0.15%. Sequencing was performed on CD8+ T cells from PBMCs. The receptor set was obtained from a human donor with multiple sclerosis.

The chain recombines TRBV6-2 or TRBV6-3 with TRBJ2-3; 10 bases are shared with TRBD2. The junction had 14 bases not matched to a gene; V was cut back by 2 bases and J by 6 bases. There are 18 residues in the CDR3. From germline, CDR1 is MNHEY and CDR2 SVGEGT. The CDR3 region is CASSYPGLAGATGDTQYF. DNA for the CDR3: TGTGCCAGCAGTTACCCCGGGCTAGCGGGGGCCACGGGGGATACGCAGTATTTT.

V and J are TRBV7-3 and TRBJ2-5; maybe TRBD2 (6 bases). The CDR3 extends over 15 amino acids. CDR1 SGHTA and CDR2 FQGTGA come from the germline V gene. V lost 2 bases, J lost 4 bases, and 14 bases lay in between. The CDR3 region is CASSLGGSAGETQYF. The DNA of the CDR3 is TGTGCCAGCAGCTTAGGAGGGTCGGCGGGAGAGACCCAGTACTTC.

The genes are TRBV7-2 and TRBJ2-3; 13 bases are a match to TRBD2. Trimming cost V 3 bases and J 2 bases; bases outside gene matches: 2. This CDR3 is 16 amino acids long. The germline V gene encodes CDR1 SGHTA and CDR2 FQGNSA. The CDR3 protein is CASSLGLAGPTDTQYF. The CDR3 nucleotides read TGTGCCAGCAGCTTGGGACTAGCGGGGCCCACAGATACGCAGTATTTT.

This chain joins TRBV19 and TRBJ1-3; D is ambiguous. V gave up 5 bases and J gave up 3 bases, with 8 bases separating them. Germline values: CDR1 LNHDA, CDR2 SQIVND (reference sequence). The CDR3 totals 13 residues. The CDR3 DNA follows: TGTGCCAGTAGTTGGGTCAGTGGAAACACCATATATTTT. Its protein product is CASSWVSGNTIYF.

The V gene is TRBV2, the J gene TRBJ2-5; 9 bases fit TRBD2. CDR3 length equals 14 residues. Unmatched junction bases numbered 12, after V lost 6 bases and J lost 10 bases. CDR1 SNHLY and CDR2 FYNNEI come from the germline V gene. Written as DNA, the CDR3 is TGTGCCAGCAGGGGGGGGCTAGCGGGGCCCAGCCAGTACTTC. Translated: CASRGGLAGPSQYF.

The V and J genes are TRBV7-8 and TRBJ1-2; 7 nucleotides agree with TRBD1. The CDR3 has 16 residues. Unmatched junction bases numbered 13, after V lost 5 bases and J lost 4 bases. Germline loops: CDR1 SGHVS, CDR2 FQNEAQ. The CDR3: CASSRDTSGTAYGYTF. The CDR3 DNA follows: TGTGCCAGCAGCCGAGATACCTCTGGGACAGCCTATGGCTACACCTTC.

CDR3 in amino acids: CAWRDRGSYEQYF. CDR3 nucleotide sequence: TGTGCCTGGAGAGACAGGGGCTCCTACGAGCAGTACTTC. The rearrangement links TRBV30 to TRBJ2-7; TRBD1 matches at 8 bases. V gave up 3 bases and J gave up 0 bases; unmatched junction bases: 1. CDR3 length equals 13 residues. From germline, CDR1 is GTSNPN and CDR2 SVGIG (reference sequence).

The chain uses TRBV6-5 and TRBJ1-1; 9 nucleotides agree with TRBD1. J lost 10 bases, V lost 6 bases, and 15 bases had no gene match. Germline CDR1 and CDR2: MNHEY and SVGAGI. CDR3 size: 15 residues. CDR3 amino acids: CASSPRTGAHSGAFF. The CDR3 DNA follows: TGTGCCAGCAGCCCCAGGACAGGGGCGCATTCGGGAGCTTTCTTT.

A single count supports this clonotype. The CDR3 is CASSPQGSGNEQYF. CDR3 DNA sequence: TGTGCCAGCAGTCCCCAGGGGTCGGGGAACGAGCAGTACTTC. J is TRBJ2-7 and V is TRBV6-5; TRBD1 might be the D (6 bases). Germline loops: CDR1 MNHEY, CDR2 SVGAGI. This CDR3 has 14 amino acids. The germline V and J ends were trimmed by 5 bases and 5 bases, with 16 bases remaining between them.

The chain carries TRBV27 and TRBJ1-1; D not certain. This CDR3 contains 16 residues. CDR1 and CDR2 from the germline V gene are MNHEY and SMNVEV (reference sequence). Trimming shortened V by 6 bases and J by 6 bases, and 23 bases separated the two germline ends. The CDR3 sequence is CASSPDFPGGDPEAFF. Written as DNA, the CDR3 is TGTGCCAGCAGCCCCGACTTTCCGGGAGGTGACCCTGAAGCTTTCTTT.

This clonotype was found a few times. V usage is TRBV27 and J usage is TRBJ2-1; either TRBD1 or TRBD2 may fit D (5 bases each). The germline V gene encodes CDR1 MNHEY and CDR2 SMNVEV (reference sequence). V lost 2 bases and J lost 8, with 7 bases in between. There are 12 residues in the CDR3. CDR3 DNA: TGTGCCAGCAGTTTACAGGGAGATGAGCAGTTCTTC. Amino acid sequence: CASSLQGDEQFF.

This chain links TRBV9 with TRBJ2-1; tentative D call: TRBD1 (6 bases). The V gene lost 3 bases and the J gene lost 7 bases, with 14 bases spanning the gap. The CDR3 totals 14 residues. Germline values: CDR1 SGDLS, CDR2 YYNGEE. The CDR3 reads CASSEHRAGNEQFF. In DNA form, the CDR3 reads TGTGCCAGCAGCGAACACAGGGCTGGGAATGAGCAGTTCTTC.

Written as DNA, the CDR3 is TGTGCCAGCAGTTACGTGACAGGGGGCCTTGAGCAGTTCTTC. This encodes CASSYVTGGLEQFF. This sequence joins TRBV6-5 and TRBJ2-1; 10 positions match TRBD1. Germline CDR1 reads MNHEY; CDR2 reads SVGAGI. The CDR3 has 14 residues. Trimming at V came to 2 bases and at J to 9 bases, leaving 4 bases not matched to a gene.

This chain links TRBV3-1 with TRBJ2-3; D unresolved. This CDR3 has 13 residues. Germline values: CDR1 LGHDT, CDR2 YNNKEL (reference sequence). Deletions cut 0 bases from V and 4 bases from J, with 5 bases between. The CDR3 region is CASSQDPADTQYF. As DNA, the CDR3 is TGTGCCAGCAGCCAAGATCCCGCAGATACGCAGTATTTT.

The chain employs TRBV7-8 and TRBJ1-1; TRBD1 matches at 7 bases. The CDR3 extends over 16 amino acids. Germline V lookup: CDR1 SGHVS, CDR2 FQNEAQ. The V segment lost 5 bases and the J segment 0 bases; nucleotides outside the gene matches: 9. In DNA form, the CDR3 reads TGTGCCAGCAGCGCGAGGGACAGAGACTTGAACACTGAAGCTTTCTTT. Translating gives CASSARDRDLNTEAFF.

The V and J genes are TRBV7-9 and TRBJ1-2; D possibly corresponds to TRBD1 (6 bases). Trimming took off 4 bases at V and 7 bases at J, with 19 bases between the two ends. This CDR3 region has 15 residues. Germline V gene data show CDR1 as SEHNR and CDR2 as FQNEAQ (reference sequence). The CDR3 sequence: CASSYYPGEGCGYTF. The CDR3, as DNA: TGTGCCAGCAGCTACTATCCAGGGGAAGGCTGTGGCTACACCTTC.

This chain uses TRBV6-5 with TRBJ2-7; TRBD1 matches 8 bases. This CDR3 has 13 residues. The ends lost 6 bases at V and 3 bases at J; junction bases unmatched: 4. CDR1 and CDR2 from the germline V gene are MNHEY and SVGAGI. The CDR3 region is CASRLQGDYEQYF. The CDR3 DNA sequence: TGTGCCAGCAGGCTACAGGGGGACTACGAGCAGTACTTC.

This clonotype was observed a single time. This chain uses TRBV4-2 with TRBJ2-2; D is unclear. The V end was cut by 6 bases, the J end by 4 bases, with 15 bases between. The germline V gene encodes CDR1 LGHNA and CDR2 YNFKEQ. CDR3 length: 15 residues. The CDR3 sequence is CASRSPVHATGELFF. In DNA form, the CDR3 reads TGTGCCAGCAGGAGTCCGGTACACGCCACCGGGGAGCTGTTTTTT.

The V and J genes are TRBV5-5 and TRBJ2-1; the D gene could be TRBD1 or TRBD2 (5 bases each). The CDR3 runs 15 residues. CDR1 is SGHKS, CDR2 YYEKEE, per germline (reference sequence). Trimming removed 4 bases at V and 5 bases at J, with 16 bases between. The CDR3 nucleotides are TGTGCCAGCAGCCCCGGGACGGGGCGGAACAATGAGCAGTTCTTC. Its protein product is CASSPGTGRNNEQFF.

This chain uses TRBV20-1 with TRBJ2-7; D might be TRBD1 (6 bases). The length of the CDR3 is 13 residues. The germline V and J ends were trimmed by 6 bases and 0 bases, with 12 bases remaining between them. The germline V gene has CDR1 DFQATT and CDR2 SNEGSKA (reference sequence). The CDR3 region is CSAWTASSYEQYF. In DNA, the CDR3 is TGCAGTGCCTGGACAGCCTCCTCCTACGAGCAGTACTTC.

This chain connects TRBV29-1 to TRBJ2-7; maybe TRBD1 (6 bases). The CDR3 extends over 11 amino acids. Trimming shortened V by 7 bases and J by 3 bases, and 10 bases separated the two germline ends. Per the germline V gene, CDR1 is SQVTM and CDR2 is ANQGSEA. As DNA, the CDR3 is TGCAGCGCCCAGGACAGCTACGAGCAGTACTTC. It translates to CSAQDSYEQYF.

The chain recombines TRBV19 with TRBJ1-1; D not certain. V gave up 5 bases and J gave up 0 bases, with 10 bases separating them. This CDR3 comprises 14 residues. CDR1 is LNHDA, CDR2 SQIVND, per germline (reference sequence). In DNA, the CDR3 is TGTGCCAGTAGTGCCGGCGGAATGAACACTGAAGCTTTCTTT. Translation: CASSAGGMNTEAFF.

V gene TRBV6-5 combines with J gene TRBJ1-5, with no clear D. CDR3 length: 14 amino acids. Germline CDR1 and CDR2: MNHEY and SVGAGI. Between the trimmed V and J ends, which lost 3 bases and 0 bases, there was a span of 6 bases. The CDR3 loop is CASSYMASNQPQHF. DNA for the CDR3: TGTGCCAGCAGTTATATGGCTAGCAATCAGCCCCAGCATTTT.

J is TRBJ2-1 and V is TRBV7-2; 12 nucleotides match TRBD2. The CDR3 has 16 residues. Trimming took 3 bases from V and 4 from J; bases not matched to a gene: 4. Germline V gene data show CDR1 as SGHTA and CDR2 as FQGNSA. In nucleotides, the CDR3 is TGTGCCAGCAGCTTCCTAGCGGGAGGGCCGTACAATGAGCAGTTCTTC. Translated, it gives CASSFLAGGPYNEQFF. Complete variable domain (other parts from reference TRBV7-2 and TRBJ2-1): GAGVSQSPSNKVTEKGKDVELRCDPISGHTALYWYRQSLGQGLEFLIYFQGNSAPDKSGLPSDRFSAERTGGSVSTLTIQRTQQEDSAVYLCASSFLAGGPYNEQFFGPGTRLTVL.

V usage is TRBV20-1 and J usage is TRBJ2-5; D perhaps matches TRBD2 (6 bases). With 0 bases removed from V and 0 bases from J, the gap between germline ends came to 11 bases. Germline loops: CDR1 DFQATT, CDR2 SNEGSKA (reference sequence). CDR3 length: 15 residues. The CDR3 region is CSARDRRLDQETQYF. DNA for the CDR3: TGCAGTGCTAGAGATCGGAGACTAGACCAAGAGACCCAGTACTTC.

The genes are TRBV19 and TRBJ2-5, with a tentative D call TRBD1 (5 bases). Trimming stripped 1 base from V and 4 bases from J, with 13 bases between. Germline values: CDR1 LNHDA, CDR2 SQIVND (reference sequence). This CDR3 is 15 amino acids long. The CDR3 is CASSIGGSTGETQYF. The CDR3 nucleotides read TGTGCCAGTAGTATAGGCGGCAGCACAGGAGAGACCCAGTACTTC.

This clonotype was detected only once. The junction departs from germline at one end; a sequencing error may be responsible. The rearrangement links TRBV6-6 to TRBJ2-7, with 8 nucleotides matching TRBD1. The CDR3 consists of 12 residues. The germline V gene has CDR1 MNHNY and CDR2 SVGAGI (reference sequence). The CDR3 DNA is TGTGCCAGCTCGGGACAGGCCTACGGGCAGTACTTC. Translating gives CASSGQAYGQYF.

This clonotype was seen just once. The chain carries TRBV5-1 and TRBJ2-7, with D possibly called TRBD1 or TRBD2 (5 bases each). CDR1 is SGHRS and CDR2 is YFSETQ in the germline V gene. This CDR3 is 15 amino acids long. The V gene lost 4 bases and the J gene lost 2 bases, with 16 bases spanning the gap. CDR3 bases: TGCGCCAGCAGCCCGCGAGGGACGGTGACCTACGAGCAGTACTTC. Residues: CASSPRGTVTYEQYF.

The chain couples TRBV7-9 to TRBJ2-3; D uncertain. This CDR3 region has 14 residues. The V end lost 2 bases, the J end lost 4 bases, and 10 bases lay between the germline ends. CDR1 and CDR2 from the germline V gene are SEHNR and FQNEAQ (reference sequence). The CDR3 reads CASSLILLPDTQYF. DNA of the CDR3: TGTGCCAGCAGCTTAATACTTCTACCAGATACGCAGTATTTT.

The CDR3 DNA sequence: TGTGCCAGCCCTGCGCGGGAGGAAGGATACGAGCAGTACTTC. The encoded protein is CASPAREEGYEQYF. The V and J genes are TRBV5-4 and TRBJ2-7; 8 bases map to TRBD2. The length of the CDR3 is 14 residues. Losses at the gene ends were 7 bases for V and 4 bases for J; bases not matched to a gene: 10. CDR1 and CDR2 from the germline V gene are SGHNT and YYREEE (reference sequence).

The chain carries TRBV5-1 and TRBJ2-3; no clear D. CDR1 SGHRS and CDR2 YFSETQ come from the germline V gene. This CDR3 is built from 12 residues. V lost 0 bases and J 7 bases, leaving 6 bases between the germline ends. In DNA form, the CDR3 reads TGCGCCAGCAGCTTGGCCGGAAATACGCAGTATTTT. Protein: CASSLAGNTQYF. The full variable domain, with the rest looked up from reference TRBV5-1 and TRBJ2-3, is KAGVTQTPRYLIKTRGQQVTLSCSPISGHRSVSWYQQTPGQGLQFLFEYFSETQRNKGNFPGRFSGRQFSNSRSEMNVSTLELGDSALYLCASSLAGNTQYFGPGTRLTVL.

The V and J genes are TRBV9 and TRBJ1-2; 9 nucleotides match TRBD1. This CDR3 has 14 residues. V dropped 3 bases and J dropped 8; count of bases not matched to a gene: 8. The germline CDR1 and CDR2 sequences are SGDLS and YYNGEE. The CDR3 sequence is CASSEGQGEEGYTF. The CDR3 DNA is TGTGCCAGCAGCGAGGGACAGGGAGAGGAGGGCTACACCTTC.